These 18 T cell receptor beta chains came from one sample sequenced in a study of patients and donors after allogeneic stem cell transplantation. A single record per CDR3 protein comes from TCRdb applying MiXCR to the RT-PCR reads. Of some 200,000 distinct CDR3 sequences in the sample, 41% were seen once. Sequenced sample: blood, either unsorted or a sorted T cell fraction (not recorded which). Every receptor here comes from a human donor who was either an allogeneic HSCT recipient or a stem cell or donor lymphocyte infusion donor (not recorded which). It is not recorded whose cells these are; they may come from a transplant donor.

The V and J genes are TRBV7-2 and TRBJ1-4; D possibly corresponds to TRBD1 (5 bases). CDR1 is SGHTA and CDR2 is FQGNSA in the germline V gene. Trimming stripped 5 bases from V and 8 bases from J, with 12 bases between. This CDR3 has 13 amino acids. The CDR3 loop reads CASSRGGREKLFF. The CDR3 DNA follows: TGTGCCAGCAGCCGTGGGGGGAGAGAAAAACTGTTTTTT.

The sample holds a few counts of this clonotype. This chain links TRBV16 with TRBJ1-4; no reliable D call. V was cut by 2 bases and J by 10 bases, with 20 bases left in between. CDR1 KGHSY and CDR2 FQNENV come from the germline V gene. CDR3 length: 16 amino acids. CDR3 sequence reads: CASSQPLRQEEGKLFF. CDR3 nucleotide sequence: TGTGCCAGCAGCCAACCCCTCCGGCAGGAGGAGGGAAAACTGTTTTTT.

J is TRBJ1-5 and V is TRBV5-1; 7 bases fit TRBD1. Germline V gene data show CDR1 as SGHRS and CDR2 as YFSETQ. This CDR3 is 16 amino acids long. V shed 6 bases, J shed 0 bases, and the junction held 9 bases outside the gene matches. The CDR3: CASTPDRHHSNQPQHF. CDR3 DNA: TGCGCCAGCACCCCGGACAGGCACCATAGCAATCAGCCCCAGCATTTT.

The rearrangement links TRBV3-1 to TRBJ1-1, with a weak D call TRBD1 (6 bases). The germline V and J ends were trimmed by 5 bases and 5 bases, with 15 bases remaining between them. The CDR3 consists of 14 residues. In germline, CDR1 is LGHDT, CDR2 YNNKEL (reference sequence). In DNA form, the CDR3 reads TGTGCCAGCAGCGGTACAGGGAGAGGGACTGAAGCTTTCTTT. This gives the protein CASSGTGRGTEAFF.

J is TRBJ1-5 and V is TRBV19; no firm D call. The CDR3 has 14 amino acids. V lost 5 bases and J lost 5, with 13 bases in between. In germline, CDR1 is LNHDA, CDR2 SQIVND (reference sequence). The CDR3 bases are TGTGCCAGTAGTTTCCCGGGTGTGGATCAGCCCCAGCATTTT. Translation: CASSFPGVDQPQHF.

This clonotype was picked up a small number of times. The CDR3 is CASSPETGTGNTIYF. CDR3 nucleotide sequence: TGTGCCAGCAGTCCCGAGACAGGGACTGGAAACACCATATATTTT. The V call is TRBV12-3 or TRBV12-4, the J call TRBJ1-3, with 7 bases aligning to TRBD1. The CDR3 loop spans 15 amino acids. Trimming took 5 bases from V and 2 from J; bases not matched to a gene: 6.

The rearrangement links TRBV4-3 to TRBJ1-1, with unresolved D. Germline CDR1 reads LGHNA; CDR2 reads YSLEER. This CDR3 has 17 amino acids. V lost 8 bases and J 1 base, leaving 23 bases between the germline ends. The CDR3, as DNA: TGCGCCAGCCGCTTCTTGGATTTGAGGGAGCAGAACACTGAAGCTTTCTTT. This sequence encodes CASRFLDLREQNTEAFF.

This clonotype was observed a few times. The CDR3 sequence: CASSEWGEWTEAFF. The CDR3, as DNA: TGTGCCAGCAGTGAATGGGGGGAGTGGACTGAAGCTTTCTTT. The chain combines TRBV25-1 with TRBJ1-1, with a possible D match to TRBD1 (5 bases). Germline V gene data show CDR1 as MGHDK and CDR2 as SYGVNS. This CDR3 comprises 14 residues. The germline V and J ends were trimmed by 1 base and 5 bases, with 11 bases remaining between them. The variable domain in full, with the rest retrieved from reference TRBV25-1 and TRBJ1-1, is EADIYQTPRYLVIGTGKKITLECSQTMGHDKMYWYQQDPGMELHLIHYSYGVNSTEKGDLSSESTVSRIRTEHFPLTLESARPSHTSQYLCASSEWGEWTEAFFGQGTRLTVV.

This clonotype was seen a handful of times. The chain recombines TRBV4-3 with TRBJ1-2; TRBD1 might be the D (6 bases). The V and J ends lost 0 bases and 4 bases respectively, with 12 bases between them. The V gene's germline CDR1 is LGHNA and CDR2 YSLEER. The CDR3 totals 15 residues. The DNA for the CDR3 is TGCGCCAGCAGCCAAGACGGTACAGGGAGCTATGGCTACACCTTC. It is translated as CASSQDGTGSYGYTF.

The chain joins TRBV27 to TRBJ2-6; a possible D gene is TRBD1 (5 bases). The V gene's germline CDR1 is MNHEY and CDR2 SMNVEV (reference sequence). The CDR3 consists of 16 residues. V lost 1 base, J lost 4 bases, and 11 bases lay in between. CDR3 sequence (DNA): TGTGCCAGCAGTTTATACGCAGGGCTCGGGGCCAACGTCCTGACTTTC. Translation gives CASSLYAGLGANVLTF.

This sequence joins TRBV7-9 and TRBJ2-7; 7 positions agree with TRBD2. This CDR3 contains 14 residues. From germline, CDR1 is SEHNR and CDR2 FQNEAQ (reference sequence). V gave up 1 base and J gave up 4 bases; unmatched junction bases: 4. The DNA of the CDR3 is TGTGCCAGCAGCTTAGAGACTAGCAGGTACGAGCAGTACTTC. Translated: CASSLETSRYEQYF.

This clonotype has a handful of counts. This chain uses TRBV2 with TRBJ2-1, with TRBD2 matching over 7 bases. CDR3 length: 13 residues. Germline values: CDR1 SNHLY, CDR2 FYNNEI. V lost 6 bases, J lost 6 bases, and 5 bases stayed unmatched. The CDR3 nucleotides are TGTGCCAGCAGGGTACTAGCGACCAATGAGCAGTTCTTC. It encodes CASRVLATNEQFF.

V gene TRBV23-1 combines with J gene TRBJ1-4; 7 bases are a match to TRBD1. TRBV23-1 is an ORF, with its function uncertain. CDR3 length equals 16 residues. Losses at the gene ends were 4 bases for V and 1 base for J; bases not matched to a gene: 6. CDR3 nucleotides: TGCGCCAGCAGTCCGCCCTGGGACAGAACTAATGAAAAACTGTTTTTT. It is translated as CASSPPWDRTNEKLFF.

This clonotype was seen only once. The chain links TRBV29-1 to TRBJ1-4; TRBD1 aligns across 8 bases. The CDR3 is 15 residues long. With V trimmed by 7 bases and J by 2 bases, 9 bases remained unmatched. The germline gives CDR1 SQVTM, CDR2 ANQGSEA. The DNA for the CDR3 is TGCAGCGCCCTGTCCTGGACAGGGACTAATGAAAAACTGTTTTTT. This translates into CSALSWTGTNEKLFF.

This clonotype has just a few counts. The J gene is TRBJ1-1, the V gene TRBV12-3 or TRBV12-4; D is uncertain. The CDR3 totals 12 residues. V lost 5 bases, J lost 6 bases, and 10 bases lay in between. CDR3 sequence reads: CASSKSVAEAFF. DNA for the CDR3: TGTGCCAGCAGTAAGTCCGTGGCTGAAGCTTTCTTT.

The V call is TRBV28, the J call TRBJ2-5, with 7 bases lining up with TRBD2. CDR1 and CDR2 (germline): MDHEN, SYDVKM. This CDR3 region has 13 residues. V shed 6 bases, J shed 5 bases, and the junction held 6 bases outside the gene matches. The CDR3 bases are TGTGCCAGCAGGCAAGCGGGACGCGAGACCCAGTACTTC. Amino acid sequence: CASRQAGRETQYF.

The J gene is TRBJ1-1, the V gene TRBV18; no firm D call. This CDR3 contains 14 residues. The ends were cut back, 3 bases at V and 1 base at J, with 9 bases in the middle. From germline, CDR1 is KGHSH and CDR2 LQKENI. The CDR3 protein is CASSPDGENTEAFF. CDR3 nucleotides: TGTGCCAGCTCACCGGATGGGGAGAACACTGAAGCTTTCTTT.

This chain links TRBV3-1 with TRBJ2-7, with 10 bases identical to TRBD1. Per germline, CDR1 LGHDT and CDR2 YNNKEL (reference sequence). Trimming took 7 bases from V and 3 from J; bases not matched to a gene: 9. CDR3 length: 15 amino acids. The DNA for the CDR3 is TGTGCCAGCACCAAAGCCGGGACAGGGGTCTACGAGCAGTACTTC. Translating gives CASTKAGTGVYEQYF.